This passage covers 12 T cell receptor beta chains from one sample sequenced in a study of control samples from healthy donors and cancer patients. The assay was immunoSEQ multiplex PCR, and TCRdb's table has in-frame clones only and misses some. The sample lists roughly 100,000 clones; around nine tenths were seen once. The sample consisted of blood. These receptors were taken from a human donor in good health. The donor label of this sample is uncertain.

The chain recombines TRBV30 with TRBJ2-5; D is possibly TRBD1 or TRBD2 (5 bases each). The CDR3 extends over 14 amino acids. The V gene's germline CDR1 is GTSNPN and CDR2 SVGIG (reference sequence). Trimming took off 1 base at V and 2 bases at J, with 11 bases between the two ends. Here the CDR3 reads CAWSGGAGQETQYF. CDR3 DNA sequence: TGTGCCTGGAGTGGAGGGGCAGGGCAAGAGACCCAGTACTTC.

The rearrangement uses TRBV28 and TRBJ1-1; D is possibly TRBD1 (6 bases). Germline values: CDR1 MDHEN, CDR2 SYDVKM. CDR3 size: 14 residues. V lost 2 bases and J 4 bases, leaving 11 bases between the germline ends. CDR3 sequence: CASSLGGPSTEAFF. CDR3 coding DNA: TGTGCCAGCAGTTTAGGGGGCCCGAGCACTGAAGCTTTCTTT.

The V call is TRBV24-1, the J call TRBJ2-7, with D perhaps TRBD1 (6 bases). The CDR3 has 14 residues. The germline gives CDR1 KGHDR, CDR2 SFDVKD. V lost 9 bases and J lost 0, with 14 bases in between. The CDR3 DNA sequence: TGTGCCACCTCCGGCAGGGGAAGCTCCTACGAGCAGTACGTC. Translating it yields CATSGRGSSYEQYV.

The chain uses TRBV14 and TRBJ1-1; D is unresolved. The V end was cut by 3 bases, the J end by 1 base, with 0 bases between. CDR3 length: 11 residues. Germline V lookup: CDR1 SGHDN, CDR2 FVKESK. The CDR3 protein is CASSQNTEAFF. The DNA for the CDR3 is TGTGCCAGCAGCCAGAACACTGAAGCTTTCTTT.

A word on this clone: An end of the junction does not agree with germline; a read error may underlie this. The chain carries TRBV6-5 and TRBJ1-2; D is undetermined. CDR1 is MNHEY, CDR2 SVGAGI, per germline. The CDR3 contains 14 residues. CDR3 protein: CASSDSVGLFGYTF. DNA for the CDR3: TGTGCCAGCAGTGACTCGGTTGGGTTGTTTGGCTACACCTTC.

This chain joins TRBV5-1 and TRBJ2-7; 10 bases align to TRBD2. Germline CDR1 is SGHRS and CDR2 is YFSETQ. CDR3 length: 15 amino acids. Trimming cost V 4 bases and J 4 bases; bases outside gene matches: 8. CDR3 coding DNA: TGCGCCAGCAGCCATACTAGCGGGGCCATTTACGAGCAGTACTTC. This encodes CASSHTSGAIYEQYF.

The chain couples TRBV27 to TRBJ1-3; TRBD1 agrees at 8 bases. There are 14 residues in the CDR3. The germline V gene encodes CDR1 MNHEY and CDR2 SMNVEV (reference sequence). J was trimmed by 2 bases and V by 5 bases; bases with no gene match: 2. Written as DNA, the CDR3 is TGTGCCAGCAGTCTACAGGGGGCTGGAAACACCATATATTTT. Residues: CASSLQGAGNTIYF.

In this sample, this clone turned up once. This sequence joins TRBV24-1 and TRBJ2-1; 8 bases are shared with TRBD1. The CDR3 runs 16 residues. Looked up from germline, CDR1 is KGHDR and CDR2 is SFDVKD. Trimming removed 9 bases from V and 7 bases from J; junction bases left unmatched: 16. CDR3 sequence reads: CATAAAGQGAFNEQFF. CDR3 nucleotides: TGTGCCACCGCAGCTGCGGGGCAGGGGGCCTTTAATGAGCAGTTCTTC.

This sequence joins TRBV7-2 and TRBJ1-6; possible D gene TRBD1, 5 bases. CDR3 length equals 14 residues. Trimming stripped 6 bases from V and 0 bases from J, with 6 bases between. Germline V gene sequence: CDR1 SGHTA, CDR2 FQGNSA. As DNA, the CDR3 is TGTGCCAGCAGGCAGGGCTCCTATAATTCACCCCTCCACTTT. This translates into CASRQGSYNSPLHF.

The chain is built from TRBV6-5 and TRBJ1-6, with 8 bases fitting TRBD1. There are 13 residues in the CDR3. Germline V gene lookup returns CDR1 MNHEY and CDR2 SVGAGI. The ends lost 6 bases at V and 8 bases at J; junction bases unmatched: 3. CDR3 loop: CASRGQDYSPLHF. CDR3 DNA: TGTGCCAGCAGGGGACAGGACTATTCACCCCTCCACTTT.

The chain is built from TRBV23-1 and TRBJ2-7; TRBD1 matches 7 bases. TRBV23-1 is placed among ORFs of uncertain function. V lost 0 bases and J lost 5; bases outside the gene matches: 7. The length of the CDR3 is 15 residues. The CDR3 protein is CASSQSKRGLHEQYF. The CDR3 DNA sequence: TGCGCCAGCAGTCAATCGAAAAGGGGGCTCCACGAGCAGTACTTC.

The gene calls are TRBV5-6 and TRBJ1-4; 9 nucleotides agree with TRBD1. V was pared by 3 bases and J by 0 bases, with 3 bases of the junction left unmatched. This CDR3 region has 16 residues. The V gene's germline CDR1 is SGHDT and CDR2 YYEEEE. CDR3 nucleotides: TGTGCCAGCAGCTCGGACAGGGGAGCAACTAATGAAAAACTGTTTTTT. It is translated as CASSSDRGATNEKLFF.